This TCR beta chain is from a study of cytomegalovirus exposure and HLA in healthy donors. Overall study findings and caveats: A missense variant in DCLRE1C was later tied to TCR beta V- and J-gene trimming.

Note on this clone: What it binds is not known.

With 60 Vbeta and 13 Jbeta primers, the PCR was carried out. Libraries were prepared by immunoSEQ multiplex PCR; TCRdb keeps only in-frame clonotypes and omits some of them. This sample has 70,000 to 90,000 clones, with about 69% found just once. The CDR3 extends over 14 amino acids. Unmatched junction bases numbered 11, after V lost 5 bases and J lost 13 bases. CDR1 is SGHAT, CDR2 FQNNGV, per germline. The J gene is TRBJ2-5, the V gene TRBV11-2; 12 bases are shared with TRBD2. This TCR was recovered from a man aged 55 to 70 in good health and CMV-seronegative. Sequenced material: PBMCs. The CDR3 DNA reads TGTGCCAGCAGCCCCACTAGCGGGGGGTTCCTCCGGTACTTC. This gives the protein CASSPTSGGFLRYF.